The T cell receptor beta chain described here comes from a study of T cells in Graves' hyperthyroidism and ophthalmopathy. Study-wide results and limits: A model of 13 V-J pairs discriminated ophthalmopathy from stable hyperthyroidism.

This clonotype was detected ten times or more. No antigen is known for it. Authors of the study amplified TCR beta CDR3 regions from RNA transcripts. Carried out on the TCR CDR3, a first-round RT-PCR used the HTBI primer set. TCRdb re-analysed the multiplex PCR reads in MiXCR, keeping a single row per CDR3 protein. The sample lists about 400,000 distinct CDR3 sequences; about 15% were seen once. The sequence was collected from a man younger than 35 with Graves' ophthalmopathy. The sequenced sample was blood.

CDR3 sequence (DNA): TGTGCCAGCAGCTTAGTGTACGAGCAGTACTTC. It specifies CASSLVYEQYF. The V and J genes are TRBV11-2 and TRBJ2-7; D uncertain. V was shortened by 1 base and J by 4 bases, with 2 bases between the two germline ends. The germline CDR1 and CDR2 sequences are SGHAT and FQNNGV. CDR3 size: 11 residues.